The 24 T cell receptor beta chains below were found in one sample sequenced in a study of T cells in Graves' hyperthyroidism and ophthalmopathy. From RNA transcripts, TCR beta CDR3 regions were amplified. The primer set for the first-round RT-PCR of the TCR CDR3 was HTBI. TCRdb recomputed calls from the multiplex PCR reads with MiXCR, one row per CDR3 protein. The sample holds some 400,000 distinct CDR3 sequences; approximately 13% are singletons and the top ten take roughly 20%. The sample taken for sequencing was blood. These receptor sequences come from a man aged 25 to 40 with Graves' hyperthyroidism that later progressed to Graves' ophthalmopathy.

This clonotype was detected many times. This sequence joins TRBV2 and TRBJ2-5, with 10 bases identical to TRBD1. After removal of 3 bases from V and 9 bases from J, the junction contained 10 bases not matched to a gene. CDR3 length equals 15 residues. Looked up from germline, CDR1 is SNHLY and CDR2 is FYNNEI. The CDR3 region is CASSEDLGTGVAQYF. The DNA for the CDR3 is TGTGCCAGCAGTGAGGATTTGGGGACAGGGGTGGCCCAGTACTTC.

In this sample, this clonotype turned up many times. This rearrangement joins TRBV3-1 to TRBJ2-1, with unresolved D. Germline V CDR1 and CDR2: LGHDT, YNNKEL (reference sequence). Trimming shortened V by 1 base and J by 3 bases, and 7 bases separated the two germline ends. The CDR3 is 14 residues long. The CDR3: CASSQVWDYNEQFF. In nucleotides, the CDR3 is TGTGCCAGCAGCCAAGTGTGGGACTACAATGAGCAGTTCTTC.

There are many counts of this clonotype. The rearrangement uses TRBV2 and TRBJ1-2; 10 positions match TRBD1. The junction had 4 bases not matched to a gene; V was cut back by 1 base and J by 11 bases. The CDR3 is 13 residues long. Germline V gives CDR1 SNHLY, CDR2 FYNNEI. The CDR3 nucleotides are TGTGCCAGCAGTGAAGAGGACAGGGGGAAGTACACCTTC. It yields the protein CASSEEDRGKYTF.

This clonotype was seen repeatedly, ten times or more. This chain's CDR3 is CSAREVDNEQFF. The CDR3 DNA sequence: TGCAGTGCTAGAGAGGTGGACAATGAGCAGTTCTTC. This sequence joins TRBV20-1 and TRBJ2-1; D is unclear. Germline CDR1 DFQATT, CDR2 SNEGSKA (reference sequence). Trimming pared 0 bases from V and 5 bases from J, leaving 5 bases between. The CDR3 has 12 amino acids.

This clonotype has a handful of counts. This chain links TRBV20-1 with TRBJ1-5, with D possibly matching TRBD1 (6 bases). CDR3 length equals 14 residues. Trimming removed 0 bases at V and 3 bases at J, with 9 bases between. CDR1 and CDR2 (germline): DFQATT, SNEGSKA (reference sequence). CDR3 nucleotides: TGCAGTGCTAGAGAGGGGGCTTTCAATCAGCCCCAGCATTTT. Translated, it gives CSAREGAFNQPQHF.

This clonotype was counted ten times or more. A read error may account for a junction end that differs from germline. This chain connects TRBV11-2 to TRBJ2-1, with 7 bases fitting TRBD2. The CDR3 is made up of 13 amino acids. Germline V gene lookup returns CDR1 SGHAT and CDR2 FQNNGV. CDR3 region: CASSSRDYYEQFF. The CDR3 nucleotides read TGTGCCAGCAGCAGCCGGGACTACTATGAGCAGTTCTTC.

There are a few counts of this clonotype. This rearrangement joins TRBV9 to TRBJ2-1, with D possibly being TRBD1 (6 bases). The V gene's germline CDR1 is SGDLS and CDR2 YYNGEE. This CDR3 comprises 14 residues. Trimming shortened V by 3 bases and J by 6 bases, and 13 bases separated the two germline ends. CDR3 region: CASSDAGEGNEQFF. The CDR3 DNA reads TGTGCCAGCAGCGACGCAGGGGAAGGCAATGAGCAGTTCTTC.

This clonotype was counted at least ten times. The chain couples TRBV28 to TRBJ2-1; D possibly corresponds to TRBD2 (6 bases). CDR1 MDHEN and CDR2 SYDVKM come from the germline V gene. Trimming took off 7 bases at V and 3 bases at J, with 16 bases between the two ends. The CDR3 has 15 amino acids. CDR3 residues: CASTHSGRFYNEQFF. DNA for the CDR3: TGTGCCAGCACCCATAGCGGACGGTTCTACAATGAGCAGTTCTTC.

Ten or more counts support this clonotype. The chain combines TRBV20-1 with TRBJ2-3, with TRBD2 matching 9 bases. With V trimmed by 6 bases and J by 1 base, 17 bases remained unmatched. The germline V gene encodes CDR1 DFQATT and CDR2 SNEGSKA (reference sequence). This CDR3 is 18 amino acids long. In DNA, the CDR3 is TGCAGTGCATTCTTTGGGAGTAGCGGGGGAATACGCACAGATACGCAGTATTTT. It is translated as CSAFFGSSGGIRTDTQYF.

This clonotype was seen many times. V usage is TRBV12-3 or TRBV12-4 and J usage is TRBJ2-2; D is uncertain. The V end was cut by 6 bases, the J end by 4 bases, with 6 bases between. The CDR3 is 12 amino acids. CDR3 amino acids: CASREGTGELFF. CDR3 sequence (DNA): TGTGCCAGCAGGGAAGGCACCGGGGAGCTGTTTTTT.

The chain combines TRBV4-1 with TRBJ1-4, with 7 bases lining up with TRBD1. V lost 3 bases to trimming and J lost 6 bases; unmatched junction nucleotides: 4. The CDR3 is 14 amino acids. In germline, CDR1 is MGHRA, CDR2 YSYEKL. CDR3 protein: CASSHAGGDEKLFF. CDR3 DNA: TGCGCCAGCAGCCATGCAGGGGGAGATGAAAAACTGTTTTTT.

This clonotype was recorded at least ten times. The chain employs TRBV20-1 and TRBJ2-7; either TRBD1 or TRBD2 may supply D (5 bases each). Germline CDR1 is DFQATT and CDR2 is SNEGSKA (reference sequence). The CDR3 is made up of 13 amino acids. Trimming cost V 3 bases and J 6 bases, with 15 bases left between them. CDR3 in DNA: TGCAGTGCTAGTTTGGGGGACCCGGGCGAGCAGTACTTC. This gives the protein CSASLGDPGEQYF.

This clonotype was counted many times. The chain has TRBV5-1 and TRBJ2-1; TRBD2 aligns across 9 bases. The CDR3 covers 17 residues. J lost 5 bases, V lost 1 base, and 10 bases had no gene match. The germline V gene has CDR1 SGHRS and CDR2 YFSETQ. CDR3 loop: CASSLTVQRGVHNEQFF. CDR3 nucleotides: TGCGCCAGCAGCTTGACAGTCCAGCGGGGGGTTCACAATGAGCAGTTCTTC.

The rearrangement links TRBV5-5 to TRBJ1-5, with TRBD1 matching 8 bases. From germline, CDR1 is SGHKS and CDR2 YYEKEE (reference sequence). Trimming took 5 bases from V and 0 from J; bases not matched to a gene: 7. The CDR3 is 16 amino acids. The CDR3 spells CASSWGDRISNQPQHF. CDR3 sequence (DNA): TGTGCCAGCAGTTGGGGGGACAGGATTAGCAATCAGCCCCAGCATTTT.

A few counts support this clonotype. This sequence joins TRBV28 and TRBJ2-5; 13 bases are a match to TRBD2. The germline V gene has CDR1 MDHEN and CDR2 SYDVKM. The CDR3 contains 16 residues. V lost 6 bases, J lost 2 bases, and 6 bases stayed unmatched. CDR3 nucleotides: TGTGCCAGCAGCCTCACTAGCGGGGGGGCTCAAGAGACCCAGTACTTC. This gives the protein CASSLTSGGAQETQYF.

Many counts were recorded for this clonotype. This chain uses TRBV24-1 with TRBJ2-5, with D uncertain. Germline-derived CDR1 and CDR2 are KGHDR and SFDVKD. Trimming cost V 2 bases and J 4 bases, with 13 bases left between them. This CDR3 spans 15 amino acids. CDR3 region: CATSDSRTFSETQYF. The DNA for the CDR3 is TGTGCCACCAGTGATTCGCGGACCTTCTCAGAGACCCAGTACTTC.

This clonotype was detected many times. The J gene is TRBJ1-6, the V gene TRBV28; no definite D call. Germline V gives CDR1 MDHEN, CDR2 SYDVKM. V was clipped by 2 bases and J by 0 bases, with 5 bases between them. The length of the CDR3 is 15 residues. CDR3 sequence reads: CASSLRSSYNSPLHF. CDR3 nucleotides: TGTGCCAGCAGTTTAAGGAGCTCCTATAATTCACCCCTCCACTTT.

This clonotype was seen ten or more times. CDR3 bases: TGTGCCAGCAGCCAAGATCTTGTCAGGGGCGAAAAACTGTTTTTT. Residues: CASSQDLVRGEKLFF. The V and J genes are TRBV3-1 and TRBJ1-4, with D perhaps matching TRBD1 (6 bases). The CDR3 length is 15 residues. With 0 bases removed from V and 8 bases from J, the gap between germline ends came to 13 bases. CDR1 LGHDT and CDR2 YNNKEL come from the germline V gene (reference sequence).

There are many counts of this clonotype. The rearrangement links TRBV27 to TRBJ2-1, with D hard to call. V dropped 2 bases and J dropped 6 bases, with 11 bases sitting between them. The CDR3 totals 14 residues. The germline CDR1 and CDR2 sequences are MNHEY and SMNVEV (reference sequence). The CDR3 DNA follows: TGTGCCAGCAGTTTACTGGGGTCCGCCAATGAGCAGTTCTTC. The encoded protein is CASSLLGSANEQFF.

This clonotype was recorded at least ten times. The rearrangement uses TRBV10-2 and TRBJ2-1, with TRBD2 matching over 8 bases. Germline lookup yields CDR1 WSHSY and CDR2 SAAADI. The length of the CDR3 is 15 residues. With 5 bases clipped from V and 0 bases from J, the junction kept 3 bases outside the gene matches. CDR3 bases: TGCGCCAGCAGTCGGGGGGGCGGCTCCTACAATGAGCAGTTCTTC. This gives the protein CASSRGGGSYNEQFF.

In its sample, this clonotype was seen a few times. V is TRBV4-1 and J is TRBJ2-1; D gene unclear. CDR3 length: 14 residues. Germline V gives CDR1 MGHRA, CDR2 YSYEKL. The V end lost 7 bases, the J end lost 5 bases, and 15 bases lay between the germline ends. As DNA, the CDR3 is TGCGCCAGCAAGAGAACAGTCCTAAACAATGAGCAGTTCTTC. Its protein product is CASKRTVLNNEQFF.

In this sample, this clonotype turned up many times. The CDR3 coding sequence is TGTGCCAGCAGTTTAGGGACAGGGCGTACCTATGGCTACACCTTC. It encodes CASSLGTGRTYGYTF. The gene calls are TRBV28 and TRBJ1-2; 9 bases are a match to TRBD1. V was pared by 2 bases and J by 4 bases, with 5 bases of the junction left unmatched. Germline values: CDR1 MDHEN, CDR2 SYDVKM. The CDR3 is made up of 15 amino acids.

This clonotype was seen only a few times. The chain joins TRBV5-5 to TRBJ2-4, with TRBD1 matching 11 bases. Germline trimming cut 1 base from V and 6 bases from J; bases unmatched to any gene: 6. CDR1 and CDR2 from the germline V gene are SGHKS and YYEKEE (reference sequence). There are 16 residues in the CDR3. Here the CDR3 reads CASSLTRTGGTNIQYF. CDR3 sequence (DNA): TGTGCCAGCAGCTTGACCCGGACAGGGGGCACAAACATTCAGTACTTC.

This clonotype has a count of ten or more. The chain uses TRBV20-1 and TRBJ1-3; no firm D call. Looked up from germline, CDR1 is DFQATT and CDR2 is SNEGSKA (reference sequence). The CDR3 covers 11 residues. With 2 bases removed from V and 9 bases from J, the gap between germline ends came to 8 bases. DNA for the CDR3: TGCAGTGCTAGACAGTCAGCCACCATATATTTT. As protein: CSARQSATIYF.